A selection of T cell receptor beta chains follows, all from one sample in a study of STAT5B mutations in CD4+ large granular lymphocyte leukemia. Sequencing was performed with immunoSEQ multiplex PCR; in TCRdb, only in-frame clones are kept and a portion is missing. The sample includes around 33,000 clones, around 89% of them seen just once. Sequenced: CD4+ T cells from blood buffy coats. The receptors here all came from a human donor in good health. Both conserved end residues are part of each CDR3. Fields, in order: V gene, clone size, J gene, D gene, CDR3 DNA, CDR3 protein. A D gene is named only where the DNA matches it firmly. The size field is filled for only some rows; it gives once, few, many or a size class.

TRBV25-1	-	TRBJ1-5	-	TGTGCCAGCAGTGAATCAACCCCGCGGGCGGATAATCAGCCCCAGCATTTT	CASSESTPRADNQPQHF
TRBV7-8	-	TRBJ1-2	TRBD1	TGTGCCAGCAGCCGCGGGACAGGGCACACCTTC	CASSRGTGHTF
TRBV6-6	once	TRBJ1-5	-	TGTGCCAGTGCGTCGAGCAATCAGCCCCAGCATTTT	CASASSNQPQHF
TRBV7-2	-	TRBJ1-1	-	TGTGCCAGCGCGATCGGGGTGAACACTGAAGCTTTCTTT	CASAIGVNTEAFF
TRBV28	-	TRBJ2-1	TRBD2	TGTGCCAGCAGACTAGCGACAGACAATGAGCAGTTCTTC	CASRLATDNEQFF
TRBV18	-	TRBJ1-4	TRBD1	TGTGCCAGCTCACCACGTGTGGGGACAGGGAATGAAAAACTGTTTTTT	CASSPRVGTGNEKLFF
TRBV6-6	few	TRBJ2-1	-	TGTGCCAGCAGTTACCAGGGGAATGAGCAGTTCTTC	CASSYQGNEQFF
TRBV10-3	-	TRBJ2-5	TRBD2	TGTGCCACCCAGGGGGTAACTAGCGGGGGGACAGAGACCCAGTACTTC	CATQGVTSGGTETQYF
TRBV5-1	-	TRBJ2-5	-	TGCGCCAGCAGCTTGAGGCAAGAGACCCAGTACTTC	CASSLRQETQYF
TRBV5-1	-	TRBJ2-3	-	TGCGCCAGCAGCCCTTCCTACGGCACAGATACGCAGTATTTT	CASSPSYGTDTQYF
TRBV7-7	-	TRBJ2-2	-	TGTGCTAGCAGCCGGAGCTACCAAACCGGGGAGCTGTTTTTT	CASSRSYQTGELFF
TRBV5-1	-	TRBJ2-5	TRBD2	TGCGCCAGCAGCCGGTCTAGCGGGGCGGAGACCCAGTACTTC	CASSRSSGAETQYF
TRBV2	-	TRBJ1-3	-	TGTGCCAGCAGTGAACAGATCTCTGGAAACACCATATATTTT	CASSEQISGNTIYF
TRBV9	-	TRBJ2-3	-	TGTGCCAGCAGCGTAGAGGGCTCTAGCACAGATACGCAGTATTTT	CASSVEGSSTDTQYF
TRBV5-1	-	TRBJ2-3	TRBD2	TGCGCCAGCGGTTCGACTAGCGCGAATACGCAGTATTTT	CASGSTSANTQYF
TRBV4-2	-	TRBJ2-1	TRBD2	TGTGCCAGCAGCCTGCCGGGTAGCGGGAGTTGGGACAATGAGCAGTTCTTC	CASSLPGSGSWDNEQFF
TRBV5-1	-	TRBJ2-3	-	TGCGCCAGCAGCTTCCTGCCCCCGGCCGAGGATACGCAGTATTTT	CASSFLPPAEDTQYF
TRBV7-6	-	TRBJ2-7	TRBD1	TGTGCCAGCACCAAGAGGACAGGGGCGACCCCCGCCGAGCAGTACTTC	CASTKRTGATPAEQYF
TRBV27	-	TRBJ1-5	TRBD1	TGTGCCAGCAGTGCGGGACAGGAGTATCAGCCCCAGCATTTT	CASSAGQEYQPQHF
TRBV30	-	TRBJ2-6	TRBD2	TGTGCCTGGAGTCCGTCAACTAGCGGGGGACACTCTGGGGCCAACGTCCTGACTTTC	CAWSPSTSGGHSGANVLTF
TRBV18	-	TRBJ2-2	-	TGTGCCAGTCTACGGACAGTGAACACCGGGGAGCTGTTTTTT	CASLRTVNTGELFF
TRBV4-1	-	TRBJ1-1	-	TGCGCCAGCAGCCAAGTGGGTAAGGGGCAGGCGACTGAAGCTTTCTTT	CASSQVGKGQATEAFF
TRBV5-1	-	TRBJ2-3	-	TGCGCCAGCAGCTTGGGGGGGGCTAGCACAGATACGCAGTATTTT	CASSLGGASTDTQYF
TRBV28	-	TRBJ1-2	TRBD1	TGTGCCAGCAGTGCCGGGACAGGCAACTATGGCTACACCTTC	CASSAGTGNYGYTF
TRBV18	-	TRBJ1-1	-	TGTGCCAGCTCCCCAATGAACACTGAAGCTTTCTTT	CASSPMNTEAFF
TRBV27	-	TRBJ1-5	TRBD1	TGTGCCAGCAGTTCCCTTTACCGGGACAGGGGGCAGCCCCAGCATTTT	CASSSLYRDRGQPQHF
TRBV11-3	-	TRBJ2-7	-	TGTGCCAGCAGCTTAGCCCTAGCGTTGGCCTACGAGCAGTACTTC	CASSLALALAYEQYF